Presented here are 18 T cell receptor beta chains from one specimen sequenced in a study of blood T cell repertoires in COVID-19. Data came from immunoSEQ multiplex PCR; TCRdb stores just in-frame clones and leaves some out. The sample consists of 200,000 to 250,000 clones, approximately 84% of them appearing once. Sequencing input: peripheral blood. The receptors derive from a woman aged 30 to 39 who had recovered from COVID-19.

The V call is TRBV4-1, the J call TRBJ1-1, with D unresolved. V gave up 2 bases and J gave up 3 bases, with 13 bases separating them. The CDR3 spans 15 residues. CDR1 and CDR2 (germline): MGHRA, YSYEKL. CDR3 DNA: TGCGCCAGCAGCCAACGGGTGGGTCGGGACACTGAAGCTTTCTTT. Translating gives CASSQRVGRDTEAFF.

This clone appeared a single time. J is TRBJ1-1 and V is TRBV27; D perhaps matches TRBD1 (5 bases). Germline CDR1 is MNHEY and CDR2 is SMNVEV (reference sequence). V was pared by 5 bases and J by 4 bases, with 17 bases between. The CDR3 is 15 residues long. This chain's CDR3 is CASSPPRGGGTEAFF. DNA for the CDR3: TGTGCCAGCAGTCCCCCCCGGGGGGGTGGCACTGAAGCTTTCTTT.

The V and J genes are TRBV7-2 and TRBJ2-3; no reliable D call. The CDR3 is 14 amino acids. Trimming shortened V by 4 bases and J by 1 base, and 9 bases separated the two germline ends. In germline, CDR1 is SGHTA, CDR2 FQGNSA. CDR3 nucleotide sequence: TGTGCCAGCAGCTCCCCCCTAGGCACAGATACGCAGTATTTT. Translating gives CASSSPLGTDTQYF.

DNA for the CDR3: TGTGCTAGTGGTCCCGGACACGTGAACACTGAAGCTTTCTTT. Protein: CASGPGHVNTEAFF. The gene calls are TRBV12-5 and TRBJ1-1, with D possibly matching TRBD1 (5 bases). The germline gives CDR1 LGHNT, CDR2 FRNRAP. This CDR3 is 14 amino acids long. Trimming pared 5 bases from V and 0 bases from J, leaving 10 bases between. Full variable domain (missing parts from reference TRBV12-5 and TRBJ1-1): DARVTQTPRHKVTEMGQEVTMRCQPILGHNTVFWYRQTMMQGLELLAYFRNRAPLDDSGMPKDRFSAEMPDATLATLKIQPSEPRDSAVYFCASGPGHVNTEAFFGQGTRLTVV.

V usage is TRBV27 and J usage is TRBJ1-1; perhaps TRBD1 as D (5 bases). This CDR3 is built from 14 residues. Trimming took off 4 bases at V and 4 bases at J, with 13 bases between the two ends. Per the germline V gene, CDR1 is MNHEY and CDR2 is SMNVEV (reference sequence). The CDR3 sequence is CASSWLVGGTEAFF. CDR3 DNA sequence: TGTGCCAGCAGTTGGCTTGTGGGGGGCACTGAAGCTTTCTTT.

CDR3 coding DNA: TGTGCCAGCAGCTTGCAAGGTGGAGGCACTGAAGCTTTCTTT. Amino acids: CASSLQGGGTEAFF. The chain recombines TRBV7-6 with TRBJ1-1; no reliable D call. This CDR3 has 14 amino acids. Germline loops: CDR1 SGHVS, CDR2 FNYEAQ. Trimming stripped 3 bases from V and 4 bases from J, with 12 bases between.

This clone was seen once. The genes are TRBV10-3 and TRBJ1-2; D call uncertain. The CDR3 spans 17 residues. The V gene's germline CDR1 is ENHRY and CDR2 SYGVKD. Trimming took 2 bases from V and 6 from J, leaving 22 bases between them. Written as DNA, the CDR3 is TGTGCCATCAGTGAGATAGTCCGGGAAGTGGACGACAATGGCTACACCTTC. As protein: CAISEIVREVDDNGYTF.

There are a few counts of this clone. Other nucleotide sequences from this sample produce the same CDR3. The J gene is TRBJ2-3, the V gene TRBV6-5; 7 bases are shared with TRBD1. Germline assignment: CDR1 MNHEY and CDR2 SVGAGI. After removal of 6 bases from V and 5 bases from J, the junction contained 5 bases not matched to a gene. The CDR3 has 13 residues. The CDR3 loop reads CASSGQVGDTQYF. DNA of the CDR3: TGTGCCAGCAGCGGACAGGTGGGAGATACGCAGTATTTT.

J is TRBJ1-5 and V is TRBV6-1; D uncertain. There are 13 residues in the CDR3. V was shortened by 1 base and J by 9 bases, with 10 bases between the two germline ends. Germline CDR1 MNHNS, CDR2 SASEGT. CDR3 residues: CASSEGPMWPQHF. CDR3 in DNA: TGTGCCAGCAGTGAAGGGCCCATGTGGCCCCAGCATTTT.

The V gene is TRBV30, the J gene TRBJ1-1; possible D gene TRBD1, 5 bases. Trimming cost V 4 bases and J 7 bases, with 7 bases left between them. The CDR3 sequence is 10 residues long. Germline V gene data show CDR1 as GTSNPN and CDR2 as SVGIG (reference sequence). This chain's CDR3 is CAWNRLEAFF. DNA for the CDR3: TGTGCCTGGAACAGGCTTGAAGCTTTCTTT.

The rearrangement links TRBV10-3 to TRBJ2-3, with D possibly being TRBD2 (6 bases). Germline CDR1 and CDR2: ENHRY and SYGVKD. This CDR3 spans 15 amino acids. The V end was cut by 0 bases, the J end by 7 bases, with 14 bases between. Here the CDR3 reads CAISESRAGKHTQYF. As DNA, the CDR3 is TGTGCCATCAGTGAGTCTCGGGCGGGAAAGCATACGCAGTATTTT.

The DNA for the CDR3 is TGTGCCAGCTGTAGTAGTATGTGGAATGAGCAGTTCTTC. Protein sequence: CASCSSMWNEQFF. This chain connects TRBV28 to TRBJ2-1, with D unresolved. Germline V CDR1 and CDR2: MDHEN, SYDVKM. V was shortened by 8 bases and J by 7 bases, with 15 bases between the two germline ends. The CDR3 spans 13 residues.

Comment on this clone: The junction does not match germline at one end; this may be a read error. DNA for the CDR3: TGTGCCAGCAGTGAGACGACAGGGGTTTTTTCTGAAAGACTGTTTTTT. It is translated as CASSETTGVFSERLFF. This rearrangement joins TRBV6-1 to TRBJ1-4; 8 bases line up with TRBD1. The germline V gene has CDR1 MNHNS and CDR2 SASEGT. The length of the CDR3 is 16 residues.

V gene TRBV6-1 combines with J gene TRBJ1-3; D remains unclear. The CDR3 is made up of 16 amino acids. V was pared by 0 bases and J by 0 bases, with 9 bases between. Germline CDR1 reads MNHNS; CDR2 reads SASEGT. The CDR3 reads CASSEAGVNSGNTIYF. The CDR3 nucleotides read TGTGCCAGCAGTGAAGCCGGGGTTAACTCTGGAAACACCATATATTTT.

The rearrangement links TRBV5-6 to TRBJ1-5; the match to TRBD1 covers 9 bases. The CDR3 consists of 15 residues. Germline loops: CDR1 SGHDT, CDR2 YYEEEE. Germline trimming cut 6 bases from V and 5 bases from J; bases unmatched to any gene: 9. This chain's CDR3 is CASTLTGGADQPQHF. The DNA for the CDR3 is TGTGCCAGCACCCTTACAGGGGGCGCAGATCAGCCCCAGCATTTT.

CDR3 loop: CASSHPVKSGELFF. The DNA of the CDR3 is TGTGCCAGCAGCCACCCGGTTAAGTCCGGGGAGCTGTTTTTT. V usage is TRBV3-1 (or the pseudogene TRBV3-2) and J usage is TRBJ2-2, with unresolved D. The V end lost 3 bases, the J end lost 6 bases, and 11 bases lay between the germline ends. The CDR3 totals 14 residues. CDR1 is LGHDT and CDR2 is YNNKEL in the germline V gene (reference sequence).

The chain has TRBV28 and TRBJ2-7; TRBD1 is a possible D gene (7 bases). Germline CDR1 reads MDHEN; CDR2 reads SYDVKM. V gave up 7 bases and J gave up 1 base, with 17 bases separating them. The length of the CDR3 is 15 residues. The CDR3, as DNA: TGTGCCAGCAATAGGGGGCGGGGTTTATCCTACGAGCAGTACTTC. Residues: CASNRGRGLSYEQYF.

Here the CDR3 reads CASSPGLAGDEQYF. The CDR3 bases are TGTGCCAGCAGTCCGGGACTAGCGGGAGATGAGCAGTACTTC. The rearrangement joins TRBV27 to TRBJ2-7, with 14 bases matching TRBD2. CDR1 and CDR2 from the germline V gene are MNHEY and SMNVEV (reference sequence). The ends lost 5 bases at V and 7 bases at J; junction bases unmatched: 4. The CDR3 is 14 amino acids.